This TCR beta chain was captured by sequencing in a study of metastatic and nonmetastatic thyroid tumors. Study results and limitations: The study reportedly found significantly higher TCR beta diversity in malignant thyroid tumors than benign nodules, in blood and tumor.

This clone was detected only a few times. Its antigen is still unknown. Authors' processing steps: A classifier of distant metastasis in papillary thyroid cancer was built from CDR3 differences (across clinicopathological groups). Using MiXCR, TCRdb reanalyzed the PCR reads. The V and J calls here are based on TCRdb, not the publication. This sample has roughly 25,000 clones, with approximately 15% found just once. CDR1 and CDR2 (germline): MNHNS, SASEGT. The CDR3 has 13 amino acids. Trimming stripped 8 bases from V and 3 bases from J, with 13 bases between. Every patient underwent thyroid surgery untreated.

The V gene is TRBV6-1, the J gene TRBJ1-2, with D perhaps matching TRBD1 (6 bases). The specimen sequenced was blood. The clonotype originates from a female donor with papillary thyroid cancer or a benign thyroid nodule (not recorded which). Some clones in this sample may be carry-over from other donors' samples. In DNA form, the CDR3 reads TGTGCCAGCCGGGTAGGGGGGGACTATGGCTACACCTTC. It encodes CASRVGGDYGYTF.